The TCR beta chain described here comes from a study of T cell changes during pregnancy in multiple sclerosis. The CDR3 sequence is 16 residues long. Germline lookup yields CDR1 SNHLY and CDR2 FYNNEI. V was pared by 10 bases and J by 0 bases, with 16 bases between. Method: immunoSEQ multiplex PCR; TCRdb's copy keeps in-frame clones and lacks some. The sample holds over 30,000 clones, about 90% seen once. Source: CD8+ T cells from peripheral blood mononuclear cells, taken in the third trimester of pregnancy. V and J are TRBV2 and TRBJ2-6, with D perhaps matching TRBD1 (6 bases). The sequence came from a female donor with multiple sclerosis, enrolled in a pregnancy study. CDR3 loop: CATFRDTLSGANVLTF. For the CDR3, the DNA is TGTGCCACTTTCCGGGACACCCTCTCTGGGGCCAACGTCCTGACTTTC.